This TCR beta chain was found in a study of blood T cells in healthy people across ages (dated by TCRdb to 2013 to 2016). At the level of the whole study: Template switching captured roughly one uniquely barcoded TCR beta cDNA molecule per two T cells in model experiments. Two additional independent replicas of 1 million unique cDNA reads from the same blood draw were analyzed for two donors (one aged 18 to 29 and one aged 80 or older). Donors of different ages were randomly distributed across sequencing lanes to avoid experimental bias. To track age-related changes in TCR beta repertoire diversity, the study relied on deep sequencing normalized with unique cDNA molecular identifiers. Four age groups were formed from the donors: young (average roughly 16 years), middle-aged (around 41), aged (approximately 60) and long-lived (more than 75).

The library was obtained by 5' RACE. A second PCR of roughly 7 to 12 cycles was run with a J-beta primer mix and a sample-barcoded 5' primer. A template-switch 5' adaptor carrying 12 random nucleotides introduced a unique molecular identifier onto each TCR beta cDNA molecule. At least 2.5 million CDR3-containing paired-end reads were obtained from each sample. The Mint cDNA synthesis kit, primed by a TRBC-specific oligonucleotide, was used to synthesize first-strand cDNA from all RNA. After uracil-DNA glycosylase treatment, a first 18-cycle PCR used universal primers M1SS and BC2_uni_R on all cDNA. On the study's bioinformatics: For normalization, 1 million high-quality reads were randomly selected from each sample, with every read carrying a distinct molecular identifier. Reads sharing molecular identifiers were discarded rather than binned into consensus sequences. CDR3 identification, clonotype clustering and error correction used MiTCR with a Q25 quality threshold and the strictest error-elimination algorithm. A nonparametric unseen species model with Euler transformation was used to estimate a lower bound on total TCR beta diversity. Starting from the raw public reads, TCRdb applied fastp trimming at Q25, assembled clones with MiXCR and retained in-frame beta chains. Rows with one shared CDR3 protein collapse into an entry with the most common genes and DNA. These V and J calls derive from TCRdb rather than the authors' analysis. The sample profile shows 1.8 million or so distinct CDR3 sequences; around 40% of them were found once. The ten top clones hold under 25% of the sample.

Comment on this clonotype: No cognate antigen has been identified for it. The sample holds no much larger clone one base away, and base qualities are not on file.

Systemically healthy Caucasian individuals from Russia, around 39 in total and aged roughly 6 to 100 years, were included as donors. Each donor gave ten milliliters of peripheral blood, drawn into EDTA-treated Vacutainer tubes. Ficoll-Paque density-gradient centrifugation was used to isolate PBMCs, with at least 6.5 million per sample. Trizol reagent was used to extract total RNA from the PBMCs, yielding at least 5.5 micrograms per sample. For every donor, an aliquot of PBMCs went through flow cytometry to measure the percentages of naive CD45RAhigh/CD27high T cells. Overall study results and their limits: Compared with the aged group, the long-lived group had more naive CD4+ T cells, fewer expanded clones and increased TCR diversity, a pattern suggesting age selection. Observed TCR beta diversity per million T cells fell roughly linearly with age, and a significant reduction was already apparent by age around 40. Estimates of total diversity based on one million sequenced T cells were regarded as lower bounds and as underestimates. The CMV infection status of donors was not known, potentially confounding age-related changes in expanded clonotypes. Observed TCR beta diversity correlated strongly with the percentage of naive T cells measured by flow cytometry. Conclusive comparison of naive and antigen-experienced compartments was prevented by the profiling of bulk unsorted PBMCs.

Sequenced: blood. This sequence originates from a human donor in good health.

This receptor has the CDR3 CASILRGASNYGYTF. The DNA is TGTGCCAGCATCCTCAGAGGGGCAAGTAACTATGGCTACACCTTC. The V and J segments used are TRBV12-3 or TRBV12-4 and TRBJ1-2; a tentative D match to TRBD1 spans 5 bases. The CDR3 contains 15 residues, cysteine and phenylalanine counted. The retained sequence is limited to the CDR3, 45 bases, with the frame set at the first base. Trimming removed 7 bases from V and 1 base from J, leaving 16 bases between the germline ends.